A selection of T cell receptor beta chains follows, all from one sample in a study of shared clonotypes between healthy human individuals. The data were produced by immunoSEQ multiplex PCR, yet TCRdb's version contains in-frame clones alone and is incomplete. The sample lists 2 million to 3 million clones; roughly 93% were seen once. What was sequenced was naive CD4+ T cells from PBMCs. These receptors came from a man aged 18 to 30 in good health. Some clones in this sample may be carry-over from other donors' samples. Each CDR3 is given with its conserved first and last residue. Fields, in order: D gene, clone size, V gene, J gene, CDR3 DNA, CDR3 protein. A D gene is named only where the DNA matches it firmly. Clone sizes are given selectively: once, few, many, or a class where the clone is expanded.

-	-	TRBV5-1	TRBJ2-1	TGCGCCAGCAGCCCCGACTTAATTTCCTACAATGAGCAGTTCTTC	CASSPDLISYNEQFF
TRBD2	once	TRBV6-5	TRBJ2-1	TGTGCCAGCAGTTACTCTCCTAGCGGCTACAATGAGCAGTTCTTC	CASSYSPSGYNEQFF
-	-	TRBV9	TRBJ2-1	TGTGCCAGCAGCGTAGAGGGCAGGCCCTCCTACAATGAGCAGTTCTTC	CASSVEGRPSYNEQFF
TRBD1	-	TRBV5-1	TRBJ2-5	TGCGCCAGCAGCTTGGAGGGACAGGGGTCCCCAGAGACCCAGTACTTC	CASSLEGQGSPETQYF
-	-	TRBV5-1	TRBJ2-3	TGCGCCAGCAGCTTGTTAGGTAGCGCCGGAGGGACAGATACGCAGTATTTT	CASSLLGSAGGTDTQYF
TRBD2	-	TRBV10-3	TRBJ2-1	TGTGCCATCAGTGAGTTGGGACTAGCTATAGATGAGCAGTTCTTC	CAISELGLAIDEQFF
TRBD2	-	TRBV5-4	TRBJ2-1	TGTGCCAGCAGCTCGAGGACTAGCGGGCATCCTTACAATGAGCAGTTCTTC	CASSSRTSGHPYNEQFF
TRBD1	-	TRBV5-1	TRBJ1-5	TGCGCCAGCAGCTTGACAGGGGGGAGCTTTAATCAGCCCCAGCATTTT	CASSLTGGSFNQPQHF
-	-	TRBV7-2	TRBJ2-3	TGTGCCAGCAGTACAACCCCCTCCCTCACAGATACGCAGTATTTT	CASSTTPSLTDTQYF
TRBD1	-	TRBV5-1	TRBJ1-1	TGCGCCAGCAGCTTGACAGGGGGATACACTGAAGCTTTCTTT	CASSLTGGYTEAFF
TRBD1	-	TRBV7-2	TRBJ2-5	TGTGCCAGCAGCTTATCGGGCCCCGGGACAGGAGCAGAGACCCAGTACTTC	CASSLSGPGTGAETQYF
-	-	TRBV29-1	TRBJ1-2	TGCAGCGCTGACAGGAATACCTATGGCTACACCTTC	CSADRNTYGYTF
-	-	TRBV6-5	TRBJ1-4	TGTGCCAGCAGCAGAGCTGGGGGCGGTGAAAAACTGTTTTTT	CASSRAGGGEKLFF
TRBD1	-	TRBV28	TRBJ1-4	TGTGCCAGCCGGACAGGGTATGAAAAACTGTTTTTT	CASRTGYEKLFF
TRBD1	-	TRBV29-1	TRBJ1-5	TGCAGCGTTGCCGGTACAGGGGATCAGCCCCAGCATTTT	CSVAGTGDQPQHF
-	-	TRBV27	TRBJ2-7	TGTGCCAGCAGTTACTCTGGGACGGCGAGCTCCTACGAGCAGTACTTC	CASSYSGTASSYEQYF
-	-	TRBV28	TRBJ1-5	TGTGCCAGCAGTTTTATGGGGTTGCGTAACAATCAGCCCCAGCATTTT	CASSFMGLRNNQPQHF
-	-	TRBV15	TRBJ1-4	TGTGCCACCAGCAGTTCCACAGGAGCGGATGAAAAACTGTTTTTT	CATSSSTGADEKLFF
-	-	TRBV6-6	TRBJ1-1	TGTGCCAGCAGTTCCCTTACTCCCGGACGTAAAGCTTTCTTT	CASSSLTPGRKAFF
TRBD2	-	TRBV5-1	TRBJ2-4	TGCGCCAGCAGCTTGCTAGCGGGAGCCAAAAACATTCAGTACTTC	CASSLLAGAKNIQYF
-	-	TRBV5-6	TRBJ2-1	TGTGCCAGCAGCTTGGCCCAACCCTCCTACAATGAGCAGTTCTTC	CASSLAQPSYNEQFF
-	once	TRBV11-3	TRBJ2-1	TGTGCCAGCAGCCTCGGGAGCTACAATGAGCAGTTCTTC	CASSLGSYNEQFF
TRBD1	-	TRBV5-4	TRBJ2-7	TGTGCCAGCAGCCGGACAGGGGGGCTCTACGAGCAGTACTTC	CASSRTGGLYEQYF
-	-	TRBV6-5	TRBJ2-7	TGTGCCAGCAGTTTGAGAGCCACAGGAGCGGGCGAGCAGTACTTC	CASSLRATGAGEQYF
TRBD1	once	TRBV6-1	TRBJ1-2	TGTGCCAGCAGAACTACAGGGGGGGACTATGGCTACACCTTC	CASRTTGGDYGYTF
TRBD2	once	TRBV7-9	TRBJ2-3	TGTGCCAGCAGCTTAACTAGCGGGAGGGATAGGACAGATACGCAGTATTTT	CASSLTSGRDRTDTQYF
-	-	TRBV11-2	TRBJ2-2	TGTGCCAGCAGCCCAAGGTGGGGGACGGAAAACACCGGGGAGCTGTTTTTT	CASSPRWGTENTGELFF
TRBD2	-	TRBV19	TRBJ2-1	TGTGCCAGTAGTACCCCTCTGTTAGCGGGGTCCTACAATGAGCAGTTCTTC	CASSTPLLAGSYNEQFF
-	-	TRBV29-1	TRBJ2-6	TGCAGCGTTGAAGATCGAGGGCGCTCTGGGGCCAACGTCCTGACTTTC	CSVEDRGRSGANVLTF
TRBD2	-	TRBV5-8	TRBJ2-2	TGTGCCAGCAGCCCGGGACTAGCGCAGACCGGGGAGCTGTTTTTT	CASSPGLAQTGELFF
-	-	TRBV18	TRBJ2-3	TGTGCCAGCTCGCCCCACCCGGCCGATACGCAGTATTTT	CASSPHPADTQYF
TRBD2	-	TRBV7-6	TRBJ2-1	TGTGCCAGCAGCTCGACTAGCGATGGGTACAATGAGCAGTTCTTC	CASSSTSDGYNEQFF
-	-	TRBV5-1	TRBJ2-3	TGCGCCAGCAGCTTGAGGGGCGGAGATACGCAGTATTTT	CASSLRGGDTQYF
-	-	TRBV7-2	TRBJ1-1	TGTGCCAGCAGCTTTGATCGGCTCCCTAACTCGGCTTTCTTT	CASSFDRLPNSAFF
-	few	TRBV18	TRBJ2-7	TGTGCCAGCTCACCAGGACGGGACTACGAGCAGTACTTC	CASSPGRDYEQYF
TRBD2	-	TRBV2	TRBJ2-1	TGTGCCAGCAGACCGGGACTAGCGGGAGTTGGCGAGCAGTTCTTC	CASRPGLAGVGEQFF
-	-	TRBV5-1	TRBJ1-4	TGCGCCAGCAGCTTAGGGCAGGGTGGCGAAAAACTGTTTTTT	CASSLGQGGEKLFF
-	-	TRBV6-4	TRBJ1-3	TGTGCCAGTCGAACAAGGGCCGTGTCTGGAAACACCATATATTTT	CASRTRAVSGNTIYF
-	-	TRBV2	TRBJ2-5	TGTGCCAGCAGGAATGGTTACGTGGAAGAGACCCAGTACTTC	CASRNGYVEETQYF
-	-	TRBV5-4	TRBJ2-1	TGTGCCAGCAGCTTGGGCCCGAGTGCGTACAATGAGCAGTTCTTC	CASSLGPSAYNEQFF
TRBD1	-	TRBV18	TRBJ2-3	TGTGCCAGCTCCGCAGGGGGCGGGCGTACAGATACGCAGTATTTT	CASSAGGGRTDTQYF
-	-	TRBV7-2	TRBJ1-2	TGTGCCAGCAGCTCTGTACACAGAGATGGCTACACCTTC	CASSSVHRDGYTF
TRBD2	-	TRBV27	TRBJ2-3	TGTGCCAGCACCTTAGCGGGAAGAGGCACAGATACGCAGTATTTT	CASTLAGRGTDTQYF
-	-	TRBV15	TRBJ2-7	TGTGCCACCAGCAGTTCAGGCCCAGACGAGCAGTACTTC	CATSSSGPDEQYF
TRBD2	-	TRBV28	TRBJ2-7	TGTGCCAGCAGCGAAGGACTAGCGGGAAACCAGAAAGTCTACGAGCAGTACTTC	CASSEGLAGNQKVYEQYF
TRBD1	-	TRBV14	TRBJ1-2	TGTGCCAGCAGCCCAGGGGACAGCGTTTATGGCTACACCTTC	CASSPGDSVYGYTF
-	-	TRBV5-1	TRBJ1-2	TGCGCCAGCAGCTTGGGCTCCAGTAGGGGCTATGGCTACACCTTC	CASSLGSSRGYGYTF
-	-	TRBV18	TRBJ2-4	TGTGCCAGCTCACCAGGGACCACTGGAGCCAAAAACATTCAGTACTTC	CASSPGTTGAKNIQYF
-	-	TRBV6-6	TRBJ2-7	TGTGCCAGCAGTTACCTTCCCCAGGGGCTTTACGAGCAGTACTTC	CASSYLPQGLYEQYF
-	-	TRBV2	TRBJ2-3	TGTGCCAGCAACTGGATCAGAGATACGCAGTATTTT	CASNWIRDTQYF
TRBD1	-	TRBV28	TRBJ2-7	TGTGCCAGCAGCCGGACAGGTCCTTTCTACGAGCAGTACTTC	CASSRTGPFYEQYF
-	-	TRBV28	TRBJ1-3	TGTGCCAGCACGGCAGGAGGAAACACCATATATTTT	CASTAGGNTIYF
-	-	TRBV28	TRBJ1-2	TGTGCCAGCAGGACTAACTATGGCTACACCTTC	CASRTNYGYTF